These 2 T cell receptor beta chains were sequenced from one sample in a study of T cell repertoires in cytomegalovirus infection. MiXCR, applied by TCRdb to the reads, yields one record per CDR3 protein. The repertoire holds around 130,000 distinct CDR3 sequences, with about 24% as singletons. No cognate antigen is known for these TCRs. The source material was PBMCs, sequenced either directly or after in vitro stimulation (not recorded which). The receptors here all came from a human donor in good health (CMV status not recorded). Some clones in this sample may be carry-over from other donors' samples.

This chain connects TRBV12-3 or TRBV12-4 to TRBJ1-2, with a weak D call TRBD1 (6 bases). CDR3 size: 16 residues. Trimming took 7 bases from V and 2 from J, leaving 20 bases between them. DNA for the CDR3: TGTGCCAGCAAAATAACCCCGGGGGGCCCCAACTATGGCTACACCTTC. Its translation is CASKITPGGPNYGYTF.

The J gene is TRBJ2-5, the V gene TRBV6-8; D ambiguous. The CDR3 runs to 15 residues. The germline V gene encodes CDR1 MNHGY and CDR2 SAAAGT. Trimming stripped 3 bases from V and 1 base from J, with 12 bases between. CDR3 protein: CASSYSSATQETQYF. The CDR3 DNA is TGTGCCAGCAGTTATTCGTCGGCAACCCAAGAGACCCAGTACTTC.